Shown below are 22 T cell receptor beta chains from a single sample sequenced in a study of blood T cell repertoires in COVID-19. Data came from immunoSEQ multiplex PCR; TCRdb stores just in-frame clones and leaves some out. The repertoire includes about 160,000 clones, roughly 85% of them detected once, and 7% to 10% sits in the top ten. Source material: peripheral blood. These receptors were collected from a woman between 55 and 75 years old with COVID-19, enrolled during active disease.

The gene calls are TRBV5-6 and TRBJ1-2; 7 bases match TRBD1. CDR1 is SGHDT, CDR2 YYEEEE, per germline. V was clipped by 3 bases and J by 1 base; unmatched bases: 6. This CDR3 has 15 amino acids. CDR3 DNA sequence: TGTGCCAGCAGCTCGAAGGGGGCGGGTAACTATGGCTACACCTTC. Amino acid sequence: CASSSKGAGNYGYTF.

This clone has at least ten counts. This chain uses TRBV6-5 with TRBJ2-5, with TRBD2 matching over 8 bases. J was trimmed by 1 base and V by 8 bases; bases with no gene match: 6. The germline gives CDR1 MNHEY, CDR2 SVGAGI. The CDR3 extends over 14 amino acids. CDR3 residues: CASQWREAQETQYF. CDR3 nucleotides: TGTGCCAGCCAGTGGCGGGAGGCCCAAGAGACCCAGTACTTC.

This chain links TRBV5-1 with TRBJ2-1; 10 nucleotides agree with TRBD2. Trimming removed 0 bases from V and 0 bases from J; junction bases left unmatched: 3. This CDR3 is built from 17 residues. Per the germline V gene, CDR1 is SGHRS and CDR2 is YFSETQ. CDR3 sequence reads: CASSLVLAGISYNEQFF. CDR3 DNA sequence: TGCGCCAGCAGCTTGGTACTAGCGGGGATCTCCTACAATGAGCAGTTCTTC.

The chain is built from TRBV7-3 and TRBJ1-1; D is possibly TRBD1 (5 bases). The germline CDR1 and CDR2 sequences are SGHTA and FQGTGA. With 5 bases removed from V and 5 bases from J, the gap between germline ends came to 15 bases. The CDR3 contains 14 residues. This chain's CDR3 is CASSASSGQTEAFF. DNA of the CDR3: TGTGCCAGCAGCGCTTCGTCAGGGCAAACTGAAGCTTTCTTT.

This clone was seen ten or more times. This CDR3 reads CASSVGLAGVADTQYF. For the CDR3, the DNA is TGTGCCAGCAGCGTAGGACTAGCGGGAGTCGCAGATACGCAGTATTTT. The gene calls are TRBV7-6 and TRBJ2-3, with 13 bases fitting TRBD2. Germline CDR1 is SGHVS and CDR2 is FNYEAQ. J gave up 4 bases and V 5 bases, and 6 bases lay outside the gene matches. The CDR3 spans 16 residues.

The chain uses TRBV9 and TRBJ2-1; 11 bases are a match to TRBD2. The CDR3 extends over 14 amino acids. Trimming removed 4 bases from V and 9 bases from J; junction bases left unmatched: 6. Germline CDR1 and CDR2: SGDLS and YYNGEE. CDR3 DNA: TGTGCCAGCAGCCGAACTAGCGGGAGCCTTGAGCAGTTCTTC. This gives the protein CASSRTSGSLEQFF.

This rearrangement joins TRBV9 to TRBJ2-1, with TRBD2 as a possible D gene (6 bases). This CDR3 comprises 15 residues. CDR1 is SGDLS and CDR2 is YYNGEE in the germline V gene. Trimming took off 5 bases at V and 2 bases at J, with 14 bases between the two ends. The CDR3 sequence: CASRAAGNTYNEQFF. The CDR3, as DNA: TGTGCCAGCAGAGCCGCGGGGAATACCTACAATGAGCAGTTCTTC.

The chain joins TRBV5-1 to TRBJ2-7, with 9 bases that match TRBD1. Looked up from germline, CDR1 is SGHRS and CDR2 is YFSETQ. With V trimmed by 4 bases and J by 6 bases, 8 bases remained unmatched. This CDR3 spans 14 amino acids. CDR3 sequence reads: CASSPQGATGEQYV. The CDR3 bases are TGCGCCAGCAGCCCACAGGGGGCCACAGGCGAGCAGTACGTC.

The CDR3 bases are TGTGCCAGCTCACGCGGGCCGCAGGCTAATGAAAAACTGTTTTTT. Amino acid sequence: CASSRGPQANEKLFF. The chain combines TRBV18 with TRBJ1-4; D uncertain. Germline V CDR1 and CDR2: KGHSH, LQKENI. V lost 4 bases to trimming and J lost 3 bases, with 12 bases between them. This CDR3 has 15 amino acids.

The V call is TRBV14, the J call TRBJ1-2; D is unclear. With 1 base removed from V and 7 bases from J, the gap between germline ends came to 13 bases. Germline-derived CDR1 and CDR2 are SGHDN and FVKESK. The CDR3 contains 14 residues. The CDR3, as DNA: TGTGCCAGCAGCCAAGTCCGGGGAGAGAGTGGCTACACCTTC. Protein: CASSQVRGESGYTF.

The chain has TRBV7-6 and TRBJ1-5; no reliable D call. The germline CDR1 and CDR2 sequences are SGHVS and FNYEAQ. V gave up 1 base and J gave up 2 bases, with 9 bases separating them. The CDR3 totals 15 residues. The CDR3 protein is CASSLGGGGNQPQHF. The CDR3 DNA follows: TGTGCCAGCAGCTTAGGTGGAGGCGGCAATCAGCCCCAGCATTTT.

This chain links TRBV19 with TRBJ2-1, with TRBD2 identical over 8 bases. The CDR3 runs 15 residues. J was trimmed by 0 bases and V by 6 bases; bases with no gene match: 4. CDR1 and CDR2 from the germline V gene are LNHDA and SQIVND (reference sequence). The CDR3 here is CASSSSGSSYNEQFF. The CDR3 DNA reads TGTGCCAGTAGCTCGAGCGGGAGCTCCTACAATGAGCAGTTCTTC.

The chain combines TRBV3-1 (or the pseudogene TRBV3-2) with TRBJ2-6; TRBD1 might be the D (6 bases). V was trimmed by 4 bases and J by 2 bases, leaving 9 bases between them. There are 15 residues in the CDR3. The germline CDR1 and CDR2 sequences are LGHDT and YNNKEL (reference sequence). CDR3 coding DNA: TGTGCCAGCAGCCCGGACAGTACTGGGGCCAACGTCCTGACTTTC. Its protein is CASSPDSTGANVLTF.

By share, this clone counts as large. This chain uses TRBV14 with TRBJ1-1; a weak D match, TRBD1 (5 bases). Germline V gene data show CDR1 as SGHDN and CDR2 as FVKESK. This CDR3 is built from 15 residues. Trimming left V 1 base short and J 4 bases short, with 13 bases between. CDR3 sequence (DNA): TGTGCCAGCAGCCAAGCTGCAGGGATGGGCACTGAAGCTTTCTTT. The encoded protein is CASSQAAGMGTEAFF.

V usage is TRBV6-6 and J usage is TRBJ1-3, with 8 bases matching TRBD1. The CDR3 covers 16 residues. Germline CDR1 is MNHNY and CDR2 is SVGAGI (reference sequence). J lost 3 bases, V lost 4 bases, and 8 bases had no gene match. CDR3 nucleotides: TGTGCCAGCAGTTTTGGACAGGGCTTGGGTGGAAACACCATATATTTT. It encodes CASSFGQGLGGNTIYF.

The V and J genes are TRBV3-1 (or the pseudogene TRBV3-2) and TRBJ1-3, with 9 bases matching TRBD1. The V gene end was trimmed by 7 bases and the J gene end by 4 bases; junction bases not matched to a gene: 11. Germline V lookup: CDR1 LGHDT, CDR2 YNNKEL (reference sequence). The CDR3 has 16 amino acids. CDR3 nucleotide sequence: TGTGCCAGCACGCTCCAACGGACAGGGGTAGGAAACACCATATATTTT. This codes for CASTLQRTGVGNTIYF.

On this clone: Additional DNA sequences in this sample encode the identical CDR3. The V gene is TRBV19, the J gene TRBJ1-2; D may be TRBD1 (6 bases). The CDR3 runs 13 residues. V lost 6 bases, J lost 2 bases, and 10 bases lay in between. Germline CDR1 and CDR2: LNHDA and SQIVND (reference sequence). Here the CDR3 DNA reads TGTGCCAGTAGACTAACAGGGAACTATGGCTACACCTTC. The encoded protein is CASRLTGNYGYTF.

The chain combines TRBV7-9 with TRBJ1-2; possibly TRBD1 for D (6 bases). The germline V gene encodes CDR1 SEHNR and CDR2 FQNEAQ (reference sequence). CDR3 length equals 14 residues. Trimming pared 5 bases from V and 5 bases from J, leaving 15 bases between. This chain's CDR3 is CASSLLNTGYGYTF. In DNA form, the CDR3 reads TGTGCCAGCAGCCTATTGAACACAGGGTATGGCTACACCTTC.

This sequence joins TRBV18 and TRBJ2-1; 7 bases line up with TRBD1. V shed 5 bases, J shed 10 bases, and the junction held 5 bases outside the gene matches. The CDR3 has 12 amino acids. The germline gives CDR1 KGHSH, CDR2 LQKENI. In DNA form, the CDR3 reads TGTGCCAGCTCAACGACAGGGTTGGAGCAGTTCTTC. Its translation is CASSTTGLEQFF.

This sequence joins TRBV5-8 and TRBJ1-2; a weak D match, TRBD1 (6 bases). The ends were cut back, 5 bases at V and 8 bases at J, with 22 bases in the middle. The CDR3 consists of 15 residues. Germline assignment: CDR1 SGHTS and CDR2 YDEGEE. The CDR3 protein is CASSPTFQGSSGYTF. The CDR3 coding sequence is TGTGCCAGCAGTCCAACATTCCAGGGGTCTAGCGGCTACACCTTC.

J is TRBJ1-2 and V is TRBV2; a possible D gene is TRBD1 (5 bases). The V gene lost 7 bases and the J gene lost 1 base, with 13 bases spanning the gap. CDR1 SNHLY and CDR2 FYNNEI come from the germline V gene. This CDR3 has 14 residues. The CDR3 DNA reads TGTGCCAGCACGGCAGGGTCAATTAACTATGGCTACACCTTC. It codes for CASTAGSINYGYTF. Using reference TRBV2 and TRBJ1-2 for the parts outside the CDR3, the full variable domain is EPEVTQTPSHQVTQMGQEVILRCVPISNHLYFYWYRQILGQKVEFLVSFYNNEISEKSEIFDDQFSVERPDGSNFTLKIRSTKLEDSAMYFCASTAGSINYGYTFGSGTRLTVV.

The chain links TRBV7-8 to TRBJ2-1; D gene uncertain. CDR1 is SGHVS and CDR2 is FQNEAQ in the germline V gene. This CDR3 region has 15 residues. V was clipped by 5 bases and J by 8 bases, with 19 bases between them. The CDR3 is CASSPRVLPGYEQFF. CDR3 in DNA: TGTGCCAGCAGCCCCCGGGTCCTACCCGGTTATGAGCAGTTCTTC.